This T cell receptor (beta chain) was sequenced in a study of T cell responses to AZD1222 COVID-19 vaccine. Study-level points and caveats: Elevations in Spike-specific TCR breadth and depth followed administration of two AZD1222 doses.

The table came from immunoSEQ multiplex PCR; TCRdb's copy has only in-frame clones and leaves some out. The sample yields over 150,000 clones, 90% to 95% seen once. Germline CDR1 and CDR2: GTSNPN and SVGIG (reference sequence). The CDR3 covers 13 residues. V shed 2 bases and J shed 2 bases, with 9 bases lying between them. A note on this clone: Its antigen is unknown.

Specimen: peripheral blood, collected 28 days after the second AZD1222 dose. The V gene is TRBV30, the J gene TRBJ1-2; D is ambiguous. This TCR derives from an adult who received the AZD1222 COVID-19 vaccine. CDR3 region: CAWSPALNYGYTF. The CDR3 region has the DNA TGTGCCTGGAGTCCGGCGCTGAACTATGGCTACACCTTC.